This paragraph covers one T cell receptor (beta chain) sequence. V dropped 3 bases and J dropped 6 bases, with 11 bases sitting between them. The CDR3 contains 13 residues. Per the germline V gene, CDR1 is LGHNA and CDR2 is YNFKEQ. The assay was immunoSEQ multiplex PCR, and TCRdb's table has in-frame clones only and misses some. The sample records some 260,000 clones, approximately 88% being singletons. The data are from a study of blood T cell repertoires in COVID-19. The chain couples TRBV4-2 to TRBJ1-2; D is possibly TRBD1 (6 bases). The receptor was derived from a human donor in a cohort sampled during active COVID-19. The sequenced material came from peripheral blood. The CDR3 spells CASSHRDNDGYTF. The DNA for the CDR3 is TGTGCCAGCAGCCACAGGGACAACGATGGCTACACCTTC.